A single sample is the source of the 15 T cell receptor beta chains below, sequenced in a study of vaccination and CD4 T cells after COVID-19. Cultured CD4+ T-cell DNA underwent Oncomine TCR Beta short-read sequencing. TCRdb re-called the PCR reads through MiXCR, storing one row per CDR3 protein. This sample has 20,000 to 25,000 distinct CDR3 sequences; around 43% occur once, and the top ten carry 9.5% to 15%. Their recognized antigens are unknown. This sample's treatment: approximately 11-day PBMC culture with coronavirus spike peptide pools or control peptides (ViraFEST assay). Specimen: CD4+ T cells from blood, cultured in vitro. These receptors were obtained from a human donor who had recovered from COVID-19.

CDR3 region: CASSLYPAGLGKNIQYF. The CDR3 bases are TGTGCCAGCAGTTTATACCCGGCAGGGCTGGGAAAAAACATTCAGTACTTC. The rearrangement links TRBV27 to TRBJ2-4, with D perhaps matching TRBD1 (5 bases). Germline-derived CDR1 and CDR2 are MNHEY and SMNVEV (reference sequence). This CDR3 region has 17 residues. Trimming shortened V by 1 base and J by 4 bases, and 17 bases separated the two germline ends.

This clonotype occurred a few times. The chain combines TRBV6-1 with TRBJ2-7; 11 bases map to TRBD1. This CDR3 is built from 16 residues. CDR1 is MNHNS and CDR2 is SASEGT in the germline V gene. J gave up 4 bases and V 7 bases, and 12 bases lay outside the gene matches. The CDR3 is CASILARGQGVYEQYF. The DNA of the CDR3 is TGTGCCAGCATTCTAGCACGGGGACAGGGGGTTTACGAGCAGTACTTC.

The chain carries TRBV4-3 and TRBJ2-7, with D unresolved. V was trimmed by 0 bases and J by 6 bases, leaving 12 bases between them. Germline CDR1 LGHNA, CDR2 YSLEER. CDR3 size: 14 residues. CDR3 sequence (DNA): TGCGCCAGCAGCCAAGATACGTTGTTGGGCGAGCAGTACTTC. It translates to CASSQDTLLGEQYF.

The chain uses TRBV19 and TRBJ2-7, with D possibly being TRBD2 (6 bases). This CDR3 region has 14 residues. The germline V and J ends were trimmed by 1 base and 0 bases, with 7 bases remaining between them. The germline V gene encodes CDR1 LNHDA and CDR2 SQIVND (reference sequence). The CDR3 nucleotides read TGTGCCAGTAGTATAGGCGGGAACTCCTACGAGCAGTACTTC. It translates to CASSIGGNSYEQYF.

V is TRBV5-4 and J is TRBJ2-4; 10 nucleotides align to TRBD2. The CDR3 covers 16 residues. Trimming took 0 bases from V and 5 from J; bases not matched to a gene: 5. Germline V CDR1 and CDR2: SGHNT, YYREEE (reference sequence). The CDR3 nucleotides are TGTGCCAGCAGCTTGGGACTAGCGGGCGGAGAAAACATTCAGTACTTC. Its protein is CASSLGLAGGENIQYF.

CDR3: CASRRTSGSLYEQYF. CDR3 DNA: TGTGCCAGCAGGCGCACTAGCGGGAGCCTCTACGAGCAGTACTTC. This chain joins TRBV27 and TRBJ2-7, with 11 bases matching TRBD2. The J segment lost 3 bases and the V segment lost 6 bases, leaving 7 bases of the junction unmatched. The V gene's germline CDR1 is MNHEY and CDR2 SMNVEV (reference sequence). The CDR3 contains 15 residues.

This clonotype was counted between two and nine times. V and J are TRBV28 and TRBJ1-2; TRBD1 matches 8 bases. The germline CDR1 and CDR2 sequences are MDHEN and SYDVKM. The J segment lost 3 bases and the V segment lost 7 bases, leaving 16 bases of the junction unmatched. The CDR3 runs to 17 residues. DNA of the CDR3: TGTGCCAGCATTAGGGGACAGGAGACCCTCTCTCACTATGGCTACACCTTC. Translation gives CASIRGQETLSHYGYTF.

This sequence joins TRBV27 and TRBJ2-3, with 7 bases lining up with TRBD1. V was pared by 3 bases and J by 2 bases, with 11 bases of the junction left unmatched. Per the germline V gene, CDR1 is MNHEY and CDR2 is SMNVEV (reference sequence). The CDR3 is made up of 17 amino acids. The CDR3: CASSFYSPTGFTDTQYF. The CDR3, as DNA: TGTGCCAGCAGTTTCTACTCACCGACAGGGTTCACAGATACGCAGTATTTT.

Only a few counts were recorded for this clonotype. The V and J genes are TRBV20-1 and TRBJ2-1; 10 positions agree with TRBD2. Germline CDR1 DFQATT, CDR2 SNEGSKA (reference sequence). The CDR3 is 15 amino acids. V dropped 3 bases and J dropped 2; count of bases not matched to a gene: 4. As DNA, the CDR3 is TGCAGTGCTAGTCTAGCGGGGGCCACCTACAATGAGCAGTTCTTC. This encodes CSASLAGATYNEQFF.

The V gene is TRBV28, the J gene TRBJ1-1, with TRBD1 as a possible D gene (6 bases). The V end was cut by 5 bases, the J end by 4 bases, with 20 bases between. The CDR3 length is 16 residues. Germline-derived CDR1 and CDR2 are MDHEN and SYDVKM. CDR3 region: CASSPRGDIDRTEAFF. The CDR3 bases are TGTGCCAGCAGTCCACGCGGGGACATCGATCGCACTGAAGCTTTCTTT.

V and J are TRBV19 and TRBJ2-1, with 7 positions matching TRBD2. The CDR3 has 14 residues. Germline V gives CDR1 LNHDA, CDR2 SQIVND (reference sequence). Unmatched junction bases numbered 5, after V lost 5 bases and J lost 4 bases. The DNA of the CDR3 is TGTGCCAGTAGTGTCGGACTAGAGTACAATGAGCAGTTCTTC. Amino acids: CASSVGLEYNEQFF.

This clonotype turned up a few times. The chain combines TRBV27 with TRBJ2-1; TRBD2 matches at 7 bases. V dropped 2 bases and J dropped 4; count of bases not matched to a gene: 5. The CDR3 contains 15 residues. Germline-derived CDR1 and CDR2 are MNHEY and SMNVEV (reference sequence). The CDR3 sequence: CASSLGREPYNEQFF. CDR3 DNA: TGTGCCAGCAGTTTAGGGCGGGAGCCGTACAATGAGCAGTTCTTC.

This chain uses TRBV20-1 with TRBJ1-5, with a weak D call TRBD1 (5 bases). Looked up from germline, CDR1 is DFQATT and CDR2 is SNEGSKA (reference sequence). V was shortened by 2 bases and J by 0 bases, with 11 bases between the two germline ends. The CDR3 totals 15 residues. DNA for the CDR3: TGCAGTGCTAGACTCAGGGAGATTAGCAATCAGCCCCAGCATTTT. It translates to CSARLREISNQPQHF.

The V call is TRBV28, the J call TRBJ1-5; D not certain. The germline V gene has CDR1 MDHEN and CDR2 SYDVKM. This CDR3 is built from 15 residues. With 6 bases removed from V and 4 bases from J, the gap between germline ends came to 16 bases. The CDR3 DNA follows: TGTGCCAGCAGCACCCCCTTGAGTGCTAATCAGCCCCAGCATTTT. Its translation is CASSTPLSANQPQHF.

The rearrangement joins TRBV20-1 to TRBJ1-1, with D maybe TRBD1 (6 bases). V lost 6 bases and J lost 11, with 22 bases in between. The CDR3 has 13 residues. CDR1 is DFQATT and CDR2 is SNEGSKA in the germline V gene (reference sequence). The CDR3 here is CSAPKAGGLGAFF. The CDR3 DNA sequence: TGCAGTGCCCCTAAGGCGGGGGGCTTGGGTGCTTTCTTT.